In its sample, the clone carrying this T cell receptor beta chain was seen once. The repertoire was sequenced with immunoSEQ multiplex PCR; TCRdb's copy has only in-frame clones and lacks some. The sample consists of some 71,000 clones, 91% of them appearing once. The data belong to a study of T cell changes during pregnancy in multiple sclerosis. Per germline, CDR1 MNHEY and CDR2 SVGAGI. V lost 2 bases and J 7 bases, leaving 14 bases between the germline ends. The CDR3 length is 15 residues. The clonotype originates from a female donor in good health, enrolled as a control in a pregnancy study. The chain carries TRBV6-5 and TRBJ2-2; possibly TRBD2 for D (5 bases). The material was CD4+ T cells from peripheral blood mononuclear cells, obtained in the third trimester of pregnancy. This chain's CDR3 is CASSYDPDSFGELFF. The DNA of the CDR3 is TGTGCCAGCAGTTACGACCCGGACTCTTTCGGGGAGCTGTTTTTT.